The T cell receptor (beta chain) under discussion was sequenced for a study of HIV-infected patients and healthy controls (dated by TCRdb to between 2013 and 2015). CDR1 and CDR2 were assigned from the germline V gene as SGHVS and FQNEAQ. The CDR3 spans 17 residues, from the cysteine through the phenylalanine. Kept here is only the CDR3 DNA, which spans 51 bases and is read in frame from base 1. V trim: 0 bases; J trim: 1 base; unmatched bases: 4. Libraries were prepared through 5' RACE. This sample was sequenced with an Illumina MiSeq. The public reads were reanalyzed by TCRdb: fastp trimming at Q25, MiXCR alignment, in-frame beta chains only. Each entry merges the rows of one CDR3 protein and shows their most common DNA and genes. In this sample the table shows more than 60,000 distinct CDR3 sequences, 15% to 20% of which occur a single time. The ten largest clones capture about 1.5% of the sample.

Concerning this clonotype: Its antigen is not yet known. Base qualities were left out, and no much larger clone turns up one base away.

This receptor was obtained from a human donor in good health. The source material was CD4+ T cells from blood. The chain uses TRBV7-8 and TRBJ1-2; 11 bases in between match TRBD1. The DNA reads as follows: TGTGCCAGCAGCTTAGCGGACAGGGGGCAAATTAACTATGGCTACACCTTC. Its protein product is CASSLADRGQINYGYTF.